A single sample is the source of the 3 T cell receptor beta chains below, sequenced in a study of T-cell reconstitution after alpha-beta-depleted transplantation in children. Molecular barcoding with unique molecular identifiers was used for the TCRbeta library. TCRdb re-called the PCR reads with MiXCR, one entry per CDR3 protein. The data show 250,000 to 400,000 distinct CDR3 sequences, roughly 25% seen once. The input for sequencing was PBMCs, mostly from graft donor cells, taken 180 days after TCRalphabeta/CD19-depleted stem cell transplant. These receptors originate from a male patient under 18 who had a stem cell transplant for acute lymphoblastic leukemia, so the T cells may come from the graft donor.

V and J are TRBV29-1 and TRBJ2-7, with TRBD1 identical over 7 bases. The V and J ends lost 6 bases and 2 bases, in that order; junction bases with no gene match: 10. The CDR3 loop spans 14 amino acids. Germline V CDR1 and CDR2: SQVTM, ANQGSEA. The CDR3 region is CSVSVIQGAYEQYF. CDR3 in DNA: TGCAGCGTCTCCGTGATCCAGGGGGCCTACGAGCAGTACTTC.

Only a few counts were recorded for this clonotype. The rearrangement joins TRBV10-3 to TRBJ1-2, with unresolved D. Germline lookup yields CDR1 ENHRY and CDR2 SYGVKD. V was cut by 4 bases and J by 4 bases, with 19 bases left in between. The CDR3 is 16 residues long. The CDR3 DNA reads TGTGCCATCAGTGGCACCGGGATCCTCCTCGGCTATGGCTACACCTTC. Its translation is CAISGTGILLGYGYTF.

This clonotype appeared a few times. The CDR3, as DNA: TGTGCCATCAGTGAGACGCCCCTGACAGGGGCCGGGGAGACCCAGTACTTC. Translating gives CAISETPLTGAGETQYF. The chain couples TRBV10-3 to TRBJ2-5, with 8 nucleotides matching TRBD1. CDR3 length equals 17 residues. CDR1 and CDR2 from the germline V gene are ENHRY and SYGVKD. With 2 bases clipped from V and 5 bases from J, the junction kept 13 bases outside the gene matches.